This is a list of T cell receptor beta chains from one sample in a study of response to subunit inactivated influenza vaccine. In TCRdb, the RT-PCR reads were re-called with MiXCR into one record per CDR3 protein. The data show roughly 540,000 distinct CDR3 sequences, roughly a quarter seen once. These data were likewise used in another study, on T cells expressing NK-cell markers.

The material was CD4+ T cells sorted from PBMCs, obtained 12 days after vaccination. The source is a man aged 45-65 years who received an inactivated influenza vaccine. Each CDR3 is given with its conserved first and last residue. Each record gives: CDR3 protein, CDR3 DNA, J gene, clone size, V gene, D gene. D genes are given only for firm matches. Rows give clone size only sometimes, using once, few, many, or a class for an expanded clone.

CDR3: CASSLLAKSYNEQFF
DNA: TGTGCCAGCAGTTTACTAGCGAAATCCTACAATGAGCAGTTCTTC
J: TRBJ2-1
size: -
V: TRBV27
D: -

CDR3: CASSSDRDRRWYLF
DNA: TGTGCCAGCAGCTCGGACCGGGACAGGAGGTGGTATCTCTTT
J: TRBJ1-1
size: few
V: TRBV7-2
D: TRBD1

CDR3: CSARAHSGGYNEQFF
DNA: TGCAGTGCTAGAGCCCACAGCGGGGGGTACAATGAGCAGTTCTTC
J: TRBJ2-1
size: few
V: TRBV20-1
D: TRBD2

CDR3: CSARDTRYEQYF
DNA: TGCAGTGCTAGAGATACGCGATACGAGCAGTACTTC
J: TRBJ2-7
size: -
V: TRBV20-1
D: -

CDR3: CALRQGREQFF
DNA: TGTGCCCTGAGACAGGGACGAGAGCAGTTCTTC
J: TRBJ2-1
size: few
V: TRBV30
D: TRBD1

CDR3: CASSGVLAGSPGEQYF
DNA: TGTGCCAGCAGCGGTGTCCTAGCGGGATCTCCTGGAGAGCAGTACTTC
J: TRBJ2-7
size: -
V: TRBV7-9
D: TRBD2

CDR3: CASSYVRGPMENNEQFF
DNA: TGTGCCAGCAGTTACGTTCGAGGGCCTATGGAAAACAATGAGCAGTTCTTC
J: TRBJ2-1
size: -
V: TRBV6-5
D: -

CDR3: CASSSTRGATTYNEQFF
DNA: TGCGCCAGCAGTAGTACTAGGGGGGCCACCACCTACAATGAGCAGTTCTTC
J: TRBJ2-1
size: few
V: TRBV4-1
D: -

CDR3: CSVEPQRGLSYNEQFF
DNA: TGCAGCGTTGAACCCCAACGGGGGCTCTCCTACAATGAGCAGTTCTTC
J: TRBJ2-1
size: few
V: TRBV29-1
D: -

CDR3: CSAGRQGAGYAEAFF
DNA: TGCAGTGCTGGAAGACAGGGGGCCGGATACGCTGAAGCTTTCTTT
J: TRBJ1-1
size: -
V: TRBV20-1
D: TRBD1

CDR3: CASSFADRGRYEQYF
DNA: TGTGCCAGCAGCTTCGCAGACAGGGGTCGGTACGAGCAGTACTTC
J: TRBJ2-7
size: few
V: TRBV7-2
D: TRBD1

CDR3: CASSLGSPRLQETQYF
DNA: TGTGCCAGCAGCTTAGGGTCACCTCGCCTCCAAGAGACCCAGTACTTC
J: TRBJ2-5
size: -
V: TRBV7-6
D: -

CDR3: CASSRQGAGGTEAFF
DNA: TGTGCCAGCTCCAGACAGGGGGCTGGGGGCACTGAAGCTTTCTTT
J: TRBJ1-1
size: few
V: TRBV25-1
D: TRBD1

CDR3: CASSQDSGNYEQYF
DNA: TGCGCCAGCAGTCAGGACAGTGGGAACTACGAGCAGTACTTC
J: TRBJ2-7
size: -
V: TRBV23-1
D: -

CDR3: CASSFRDSGGYTF
DNA: TGTGCCAGCAGTTTTAGGGACAGCGGTGGCTACACCTTC
J: TRBJ1-2
size: -
V: TRBV28
D: TRBD1

CDR3: CSARDRTIGSGSYEQYF
DNA: TGCAGTGCTAGAGATCGAACAATAGGATCGGGATCCTACGAGCAGTACTTC
J: TRBJ2-7
size: few
V: TRBV20-1
D: -

CDR3: CASSLSMRSYEQYF
DNA: TGCGCCAGCAGCTTGAGTATGCGCTCCTACGAGCAGTACTTC
J: TRBJ2-7
size: -
V: TRBV5-1
D: -

CDR3: CASSSLKSDRYF
DNA: TGTGCCAGCAGCTCCCTAAAATCGGATCGGTACTTC
J: TRBJ2-7
size: few
V: TRBV7-9
D: -

CDR3: CASSPGPQANYGYTF
DNA: TGCGCCAGCAGCCCGGGACCGCAAGCTAACTATGGCTACACCTTC
J: TRBJ1-2
size: -
V: TRBV5-1
D: -

CDR3: CASSYSVVENTEAFF
DNA: TGTGCCAGCAGTTACTCTGTCGTGGAGAACACTGAAGCTTTCTTT
J: TRBJ1-1
size: -
V: TRBV6-5
D: -

CDR3: CASSFPRASYEQYF
DNA: TGTGCCAGCAGTTTCCCCAGGGCCTCCTACGAGCAGTACTTC
J: TRBJ2-7
size: many
V: TRBV12-3/TRBV12-4
D: -

CDR3: CSVAIGQGTTIYF
DNA: TGCAGCGTAGCGATCGGACAGGGAACAACCATATATTTT
J: TRBJ1-3
size: -
V: TRBV29-1
D: TRBD1

CDR3: CSAIGVRVAQETQYF
DNA: TGCAGTGCTATAGGTGTGCGGGTCGCCCAAGAGACCCAGTACTTC
J: TRBJ2-5
size: -
V: TRBV20-1
D: -

CDR3: CASSLVELTNEQFF
DNA: TGTGCCAGCAGCTTAGTCGAGCTGACCAATGAGCAGTTCTTC
J: TRBJ2-1
size: -
V: TRBV7-8
D: -

CDR3: CASSRATGASVNEQFF
DNA: TGCGCCAGCAGCCGAGCGACAGGGGCCTCTGTCAATGAGCAGTTCTTC
J: TRBJ2-1
size: -
V: TRBV4-3
D: TRBD1

CDR3: CATSDGMKGTDPRPQHF
DNA: TGTGCCACCAGTGATGGTATGAAGGGGACTGACCCGCGGCCCCAGCATTTT
J: TRBJ1-5
size: -
V: TRBV24-1
D: -

CDR3: CASSQPLIGQETQYF
DNA: TGTGCCAGCAGCCAACCCCTCATAGGGCAAGAGACCCAGTACTTC
J: TRBJ2-5
size: -
V: TRBV3-1
D: -

CDR3: CSVEGFVTGELFF
DNA: TGCAGCGTTGAAGGGTTCGTCACCGGGGAGCTGTTTTTT
J: TRBJ2-2
size: many
V: TRBV29-1
D: -

CDR3: CASSPGTGRGNEQFF
DNA: TGTGCCAGCAGCCCCGGGACAGGGAGGGGCAATGAGCAGTTCTTC
J: TRBJ2-1
size: -
V: TRBV12-3/TRBV12-4
D: TRBD1

CDR3: CSVGSGRYGYTF
DNA: TGCAGCGTTGGCTCAGGCAGATATGGCTACACCTTC
J: TRBJ1-2
size: few
V: TRBV29-1
D: -

CDR3: CASSYARGYTF
DNA: TGTGCCAGCAGTTACGCCAGAGGCTACACCTTC
J: TRBJ1-2
size: -
V: TRBV6-6
D: -

CDR3: CSARRTDTGELFF
DNA: TGCAGTGCGCGTCGGACAGACACCGGGGAGCTGTTTTTT
J: TRBJ2-2
size: few
V: TRBV20-1
D: -

CDR3: CASSSDRLTQYF
DNA: TGTGCCAGCAGCTCGGACCGTCTGACCCAGTACTTC
J: TRBJ2-5
size: few
V: TRBV7-2
D: -

CDR3: CATSDFADTGELFF
DNA: TGTGCCACCAGTGATTTTGCGGACACCGGGGAGCTGTTTTTT
J: TRBJ2-2
size: few
V: TRBV24-1
D: -

CDR3: CASSQVGPVSYEQYF
DNA: TGCGCCAGCAGCCAAGTAGGGCCAGTTTCCTACGAGCAGTACTTC
J: TRBJ2-7
size: few
V: TRBV4-3
D: -

CDR3: CASSADSLNTEAFF
DNA: TGCGCCAGCAGCGCGGACAGTTTGAACACTGAAGCTTTCTTT
J: TRBJ1-1
size: few
V: TRBV5-1
D: -

CDR3: CASSLQGAADYGYTF
DNA: TGTGCCAGCAGCTTACAGGGGGCTGCGGACTATGGCTACACCTTC
J: TRBJ1-2
size: -
V: TRBV11-2
D: TRBD1

CDR3: CASSAQGTRNEQYF
DNA: TGTGCCAGCAGCGCTCAGGGGACTCGGAACGAGCAGTACTTC
J: TRBJ2-7
size: many
V: TRBV7-2
D: -

CDR3: CSAPKAGAYNEQFF
DNA: TGCAGTGCCCCGAAAGCGGGGGCCTACAATGAGCAGTTCTTC
J: TRBJ2-1
size: -
V: TRBV20-1
D: TRBD2

CDR3: CASSLYRDFYEQYF
DNA: TGTGCCAGCAGCTTGTACCGGGACTTCTACGAGCAGTACTTC
J: TRBJ2-7
size: many
V: TRBV7-2
D: -

CDR3: CAISSGEVRYEQYF
DNA: TGTGCCATCAGTAGCGGGGAGGTGCGGTACGAGCAGTACTTC
J: TRBJ2-7
size: -
V: TRBV10-3
D: TRBD2

CDR3: CASSKGQGASGLQETQYF
DNA: TGCGCCAGCAGCAAAGGACAGGGGGCGTCAGGTTTACAAGAGACCCAGTACTTC
J: TRBJ2-5
size: -
V: TRBV5-1
D: TRBD1

CDR3: CASSLAEDRGSGYTF
DNA: TGTGCCAGCAGCTTAGCTGAGGACAGGGGCTCGGGCTACACCTTC
J: TRBJ1-2
size: few
V: TRBV7-2
D: TRBD1

CDR3: CASKKTGATEAFF
DNA: TGTGCCAGCAAGAAGACAGGGGCGACTGAAGCTTTCTTT
J: TRBJ1-1
size: few
V: TRBV9
D: TRBD1

CDR3: CASSLAVAGNTEAFF
DNA: TGCGCCAGCAGCTTGGCCGTCGCAGGGAACACTGAAGCTTTCTTT
J: TRBJ1-1
size: -
V: TRBV5-1
D: -

CDR3: CATYDRGNEQYF
DNA: TGTGCCACCTACGACAGGGGCAACGAGCAGTACTTC
J: TRBJ2-7
size: few
V: TRBV6-5
D: TRBD1

CDR3: CASSTSGGAGELFF
DNA: TGTGCCAGCAGCACCTCGGGAGGCGCCGGGGAGCTGTTTTTT
J: TRBJ2-2
size: few
V: TRBV7-2
D: TRBD2

CDR3: CSASTSYGETQYF
DNA: TGCAGTGCTAGTACCTCCTATGGAGAGACCCAGTACTTC
J: TRBJ2-5
size: -
V: TRBV20-1
D: -

CDR3: CASSVVDGGKNEQFF
DNA: TGTGCCAGCAGCGTAGTTGACGGGGGGAAAAATGAGCAGTTCTTC
J: TRBJ2-1
size: few
V: TRBV9
D: TRBD2

CDR3: CASSSTSGGYPQETQYF
DNA: TGCGCCAGCAGCTCAACTAGCGGGGGGTACCCACAAGAGACCCAGTACTTC
J: TRBJ2-5
size: few
V: TRBV5-1
D: TRBD2

CDR3: CASSYGDPSYNEQFF
DNA: TGTGCCAGCAGTTACGGGGACCCTTCCTACAATGAGCAGTTCTTC
J: TRBJ2-1
size: -
V: TRBV6-5
D: -

CDR3: CASSVGLAPSSYNEQFF
DNA: TGTGCCAGCAGCGTAGGACTAGCTCCGAGCTCCTACAATGAGCAGTTCTTC
J: TRBJ2-1
size: -
V: TRBV9
D: TRBD2